These T cell receptor beta chains were read from a single sample in a study of cytomegalovirus exposure and HLA in healthy donors. Only in-frame clones appear in the TCRdb table, and some are missing; sequencing was by immunoSEQ multiplex PCR. The sample lists around 150,000 clones, roughly 79% occurring once. The source material was PBMCs. Every receptor here comes from a woman aged 45-59 years in good health and CMV-seropositive. Each CDR3 is given with its conserved first and last residue. D genes are given only for firm matches. Size tells how often a clone was seen (once, few, many) or the class of an expanded clone, and some rows leave it out.

>-|TRBV7-2|TRBJ2-3|TRBD1|15
CASSLAGTGTDTQYF
TGTGCCAGCAGCTTAGCAGGGACAGGCACAGATACGCAGTATTTT
>-|TRBV7-2|TRBJ2-5|TRBD1|15
CASSLGRRGQETQYF
TGTGCCAGCAGCTTAGGTCGCAGGGGGCAAGAGACCCAGTACTTC
>-|TRBV28|TRBJ1-5|-|13
CASNGDTNQPQHF
TGTGCCAGCAATGGGGACACCAATCAGCCCCAGCATTTT
>-|TRBV5-5|TRBJ1-2|-|14
CASSIASAGYGYTF
TGTGCCAGCAGCATCGCCTCAGCCGGGTACGGCTACACCTTC
>-|TRBV5-6|TRBJ2-7|TRBD1|14
CASSLLGQGYEQYF
TGTGCCAGCAGCTTGTTGGGACAGGGATACGAGCAGTACTTC
>-|TRBV6-5|TRBJ2-7|-|14
CASGRDRDAYEQYF
TGTGCCAGCGGGCGGGACAGAGACGCCTACGAGCAGTACTTC
>-|TRBV11-2|TRBJ1-1|-|16
CASSPGQLLLNTEAFF
TGTGCCAGCAGCCCCGGACAGCTACTTTTGAACACTGAAGCTTTCTTT
>-|TRBV18|TRBJ1-5|TRBD1|16
CASSPRDRGNDQPQHF
TGTGCCAGCTCACCCCGGGACAGGGGGAACGATCAGCCCCAGCATTTT
>-|TRBV5-6|TRBJ2-7|-|11
CASSLSSEQYF
TGTGCCAGCAGCTTGTCCAGCGAGCAGTACTTC
>-|TRBV18|TRBJ1-6|-|15
CASSPGDTYNSPLHF
TGTGCCAGCTCACCCGGGGATACCTATAATTCACCCCTCCACTTT
>-|TRBV19|TRBJ1-1|-|15
CASSIALQGRTEAFF
TGTGCCAGTAGTATAGCGCTACAGGGTAGGACTGAAGCTTTCTTT
>once|TRBV5-1|TRBJ1-2|-|12
CASSTSGEGYTF
TGCGCCAGCAGCACCTCAGGGGAAGGCTACACCTTC
>-|TRBV15|TRBJ2-2|TRBD1|15
CATQGGQMNTGELFF
TGTGCCACCCAAGGGGGACAGATGAACACCGGGGAGCTGTTTTTT
>-|TRBV6-6|TRBJ2-5|-|14
CASSLTMGGETQYF
TGTGCCAGCAGTTTGACTATGGGTGGAGAGACCCAGTACTTC
>-|TRBV2|TRBJ1-5|-|12
CASSEAEQPQHF
TGTGCCAGCAGTGAGGCGGAACAGCCCCAGCATTTT
>-|TRBV15|TRBJ2-3|-|16
CATSREWGGAADTQYF
TGTGCCACCAGCAGAGAATGGGGCGGAGCCGCAGATACGCAGTATTTT